One and the same sample provided the 26 T cell receptor beta chains below, sequenced in a study of cytomegalovirus exposure and HLA in healthy donors. In the PCR, 60 Vbeta and 13 Jbeta primers were used. Assay used: immunoSEQ multiplex PCR; TCRdb lists only in-frame clones, some missing. The profile shows some 190,000 clones, 70% to 80% of them singletons. Input material: PBMCs. These receptors were taken from a woman aged 45-59 years in good health and CMV-seronegative.

This clone turned up a few times. The chain carries TRBV5-1 and TRBJ2-5; TRBD1 matches 7 bases. V shed 5 bases, J shed 5 bases, and the junction held 12 bases outside the gene matches. The CDR3 spans 15 residues. CDR1 and CDR2 from the germline V gene are SGHRS and YFSETQ. The CDR3 coding sequence is TGCGCCAGCAGTATCTCACTAGGGGGCGGGGAGACCCAGTACTTC. Its translation: CASSISLGGGETQYF.

The V gene is TRBV29-1, the J gene TRBJ1-1; the match to TRBD1 covers 10 bases. Per the germline V gene, CDR1 is SQVTM and CDR2 is ANQGSEA. The CDR3 runs to 13 residues. CDR3 sequence: CSFIRDRGTEAFF. The CDR3 coding sequence is TGCAGTTTTATCCGGGACAGGGGTACTGAAGCTTTCTTT.

The chain combines TRBV9 with TRBJ1-3; 8 bases line up with TRBD1. The V and J ends lost 3 bases and 4 bases, in that order; junction bases with no gene match: 9. Per germline, CDR1 SGDLS and CDR2 YYNGEE. The CDR3 has 16 residues. The CDR3 coding sequence is TGTGCCAGCAGCGCTACCGGACAGGGTTACGGAAACACCATATATTTT. The encoded protein is CASSATGQGYGNTIYF.

As DNA, the CDR3 is TGTGCCAGCAGCCCCAACCCAGGGGGATACACCTACGAGCAGTACTTC. Amino acid sequence: CASSPNPGGYTYEQYF. The gene calls are TRBV7-2 and TRBJ2-7; 7 bases map to TRBD1. The trim removed 5 bases at V and 2 bases at J, leaving 12 bases unmatched. This CDR3 comprises 16 residues. From germline, CDR1 is SGHTA and CDR2 FQGNSA.

A remark on this clone: One end of the junction varies from germline; a read error may be responsible. V and J are TRBV4-3 and TRBJ2-6, with TRBD1 as a possible D gene (5 bases). CDR3 length equals 18 residues. Germline V CDR1 and CDR2: LGHNA, YSLEER. CDR3 sequence: CASSLMALSSSGANVPTF. CDR3 bases: TGCGCCAGCAGCCTGATGGCCCTCAGCTCTTCTGGGGCCAACGTCCCGACTTTC.

The chain uses TRBV7-2 and TRBJ1-3, with D unclear. CDR1 is SGHTA and CDR2 is FQGNSA in the germline V gene. Deletions cut 5 bases from V and 0 bases from J, with 8 bases between. The CDR3 has 14 amino acids. CDR3 sequence reads: CASSTTSSGNTIYF. The CDR3 DNA reads as TGTGCCAGCAGCACGACTAGCTCTGGAAACACCATATATTTT.

As regards this clone: Other nucleotide sequences from this sample produce the same CDR3. The V and J genes are TRBV2 and TRBJ1-4; D is unresolved. The V gene lost 3 bases and the J gene lost 7 bases, with 6 bases spanning the gap. CDR3 length: 12 residues. The V gene's germline CDR1 is SNHLY and CDR2 FYNNEI. The CDR3 spells CASSDSFEKLFF. Here the CDR3 DNA reads TGTGCCAGCAGTGATTCCTTTGAAAAACTGTTTTTT.

The CDR3 nucleotides read TGTGCCAGCAGTTTCAGAGGGAGCAATCAGCCCCAGCATTTT. Its protein product is CASSFRGSNQPQHF. The chain combines TRBV27 with TRBJ1-5; D gene uncertain. Germline V lookup: CDR1 MNHEY, CDR2 SMNVEV (reference sequence). V was pared by 3 bases and J by 1 base, with 7 bases between. The CDR3 sequence is 14 residues long.

The V and J genes are TRBV6-4 and TRBJ2-3; TRBD2 agrees at 7 bases. Germline V lookup: CDR1 MRHNA, CDR2 SNTAGT. The CDR3 contains 16 residues. Trimming removed 0 bases from V and 2 bases from J; junction bases left unmatched: 5. The CDR3 sequence: CASSDSLAAPTDTQYF. For the CDR3, the DNA is TGTGCCAGCAGTGACTCCCTAGCGGCCCCCACAGATACGCAGTATTTT.

The chain combines TRBV19 with TRBJ2-1; TRBD2 aligns across 15 bases. This CDR3 region has 15 residues. Unmatched junction bases numbered 4, after V lost 5 bases and J lost 8 bases. Germline V lookup: CDR1 LNHDA, CDR2 SQIVND (reference sequence). The CDR3: CASSVGLAGGHEQFF. In DNA, the CDR3 is TGTGCCAGTAGTGTGGGACTAGCGGGAGGACATGAGCAGTTCTTC.

This clone appeared a single time. The V call is TRBV29-1, the J call TRBJ1-2; 7 nucleotides align to TRBD1. The V gene's germline CDR1 is SQVTM and CDR2 ANQGSEA. V gave up 0 bases and J gave up 4 bases; unmatched junction bases: 14. The CDR3 covers 17 residues. CDR3 nucleotides: TGCAGCGTTGAAGATTCCCTAGGACAGGCTGGACCCTATGGCTACACCTTC. Protein: CSVEDSLGQAGPYGYTF.

This clone came up once. This chain joins TRBV5-6 and TRBJ2-5, with TRBD2 matching 11 bases. Germline V gene lookup returns CDR1 SGHDT and CDR2 YYEEEE. CDR3 size: 16 residues. V lost 6 bases and J lost 2; bases outside the gene matches: 9. Here the CDR3 DNA reads TGTGCCAGCACCCGACTAGCGGGGAGGGTTCAAGAGACCCAGTACTTC. Encoded protein: CASTRLAGRVQETQYF.

The CDR3 sequence is CASSSARSGLANNEQFF. CDR3 nucleotide sequence: TGTGCCAGCAGCTCAGCCCGGTCGGGACTAGCGAACAATGAGCAGTTCTTC. V gene TRBV7-2 combines with J gene TRBJ2-1; 10 bases match TRBD2. Germline lookup yields CDR1 SGHTA and CDR2 FQGNSA. V dropped 4 bases and J dropped 5; count of bases not matched to a gene: 11. The CDR3 consists of 17 residues. Looking up the rest from reference TRBV7-2 and TRBJ2-1 gives the full variable domain: GAGVSQSPSNKVTEKGKDVELRCDPISGHTALYWYRQSLGQGLEFLIYFQGNSAPDKSGLPSDRFSAERTGGSVSTLTIQRTQQEDSAVYLCASSSARSGLANNEQFFGPGTRLTVL.

The rearrangement uses TRBV4-1 and TRBJ2-1; maybe TRBD1 (6 bases). The V end lost 1 base, the J end lost 14 bases, and 15 bases lay between the germline ends. Germline V gives CDR1 MGHRA, CDR2 YSYEKL. This CDR3 spans 13 amino acids. CDR3 region: CASSQARPGDKFF. The CDR3, as DNA: TGCGCCAGCAGCCAAGCTCGTCCAGGGGATAAGTTCTTC.

The V and J genes are TRBV5-1 and TRBJ2-1; 10 nucleotides align to TRBD1. There are 15 residues in the CDR3. The germline CDR1 and CDR2 sequences are SGHRS and YFSETQ. Germline trimming cut 5 bases from V and 8 bases from J; bases unmatched to any gene: 10. CDR3 in DNA: TGCGCCAGCAGACCCGGACAGGGGGAATTCGATGAGCAGTTCTTC. Its translation is CASRPGQGEFDEQFF.

The chain joins TRBV27 to TRBJ1-5; TRBD1 matches 7 bases. This CDR3 contains 18 residues. With 3 bases clipped from V and 2 bases from J, the junction kept 13 bases outside the gene matches. Per germline, CDR1 MNHEY and CDR2 SMNVEV (reference sequence). This chain's CDR3 is CASSFLPTGKERNQPQHF. The CDR3 nucleotides are TGTGCCAGCAGTTTCCTCCCGACAGGGAAGGAGCGCAATCAGCCCCAGCATTTT.

This sequence joins TRBV7-2 and TRBJ2-7; D might be TRBD1 (5 bases). With 1 base removed from V and 5 bases from J, the gap between germline ends came to 15 bases. CDR1 is SGHTA, CDR2 FQGNSA, per germline. There are 15 residues in the CDR3. The CDR3 coding sequence is TGTGCCAGCAGCTTAGGGTGGTTGGGGCTCGACGAGCAGTACTTC. As protein: CASSLGWLGLDEQYF. Together with reference TRBV7-2 and TRBJ2-7, the CDR3 gives the full variable domain: GAGVSQSPSNKVTEKGKDVELRCDPISGHTALYWYRQSLGQGLEFLIYFQGNSAPDKSGLPSDRFSAERTGGSVSTLTIQRTQQEDSAVYLCASSLGWLGLDEQYFGPGTRLTVT.

The chain couples TRBV7-2 to TRBJ2-6; 7 bases are a match to TRBD2. Germline-derived CDR1 and CDR2 are SGHTA and FQGNSA. J lost 4 bases, V lost 8 bases, and 8 bases had no gene match. CDR3 length: 15 residues. The CDR3 loop reads CASRDGGYGANVLTF. The DNA for the CDR3 is TGTGCCAGCCGCGACGGGGGGTACGGGGCCAACGTCCTGACTTTC.

This chain joins TRBV9 and TRBJ2-2; 7 bases are shared with TRBD2. CDR1 and CDR2 (germline): SGDLS, YYNGEE. The length of the CDR3 is 19 residues. V was pared by 6 bases and J by 1 base, with 18 bases of the junction left unmatched. The CDR3 spells CASTFNEARGGVNTGELFF. CDR3 DNA sequence: TGTGCCAGCACCTTCAACGAGGCTCGGGGAGGGGTGAACACCGGGGAGCTGTTTTTT.

The rearrangement joins TRBV7-6 to TRBJ2-6, with 7 bases fitting TRBD2. The CDR3 is 19 residues long. The germline V gene has CDR1 SGHVS and CDR2 FNYEAQ. Germline trimming cut 5 bases from V and 2 bases from J; bases unmatched to any gene: 15. CDR3 residues: CASSPQTGGPFAGANVLTF. The CDR3 nucleotides are TGTGCCAGCAGCCCCCAGACGGGGGGACCTTTCGCTGGGGCCAACGTCCTGACTTTC.

The chain is built from TRBV27 and TRBJ1-3; 7 nucleotides agree with TRBD1. Germline assignment: CDR1 MNHEY and CDR2 SMNVEV (reference sequence). The CDR3 spans 15 residues. The J segment lost 4 bases and the V segment lost 4 bases, leaving 7 bases of the junction unmatched. CDR3 in DNA: TGTGCCAGCAGTTACTCAGGGGGTTCCGGAAACACCATATATTTT. Its protein product is CASSYSGGSGNTIYF.

The gene calls are TRBV7-3 and TRBJ1-2, with D hard to call. Trimming took 2 bases from V and 7 from J, leaving 17 bases between them. Germline V gives CDR1 SGHTA, CDR2 FQGTGA. The CDR3 has 15 residues. CDR3 in amino acids: CASSLAGTDFRGYTF. DNA for the CDR3: TGTGCCAGCAGCTTAGCGGGAACAGATTTTCGTGGCTACACCTTC.

The chain is built from TRBV5-4 and TRBJ2-5; 9 bases match TRBD1. The CDR3 runs to 14 residues. Germline values: CDR1 SGHNT, CDR2 YYREEE (reference sequence). With 4 bases clipped from V and 5 bases from J, the junction kept 6 bases outside the gene matches. CDR3 region: CASSRTGGYETQYF. The CDR3 DNA follows: TGTGCCAGCAGCCGAACAGGGGGCTACGAGACCCAGTACTTC.

This chain links TRBV27 with TRBJ2-3; no clear D. Per the germline V gene, CDR1 is MNHEY and CDR2 is SMNVEV (reference sequence). V was clipped by 6 bases and J by 0 bases, with 13 bases between them. The CDR3 loop spans 15 amino acids. In nucleotides, the CDR3 is TGTGCCAGCAGGTCTTTGCGATTTAGCACAGATACGCAGTATTTT. This gives the protein CASRSLRFSTDTQYF.

The chain carries TRBV5-4 and TRBJ2-7; TRBD1 is a possible D gene (6 bases). Germline V gene lookup returns CDR1 SGHNT and CDR2 YYREEE (reference sequence). The CDR3 consists of 13 residues. V was shortened by 10 bases and J by 2 bases, with 16 bases between the two germline ends. CDR3 region: CAVPGQIPYEQYF. The CDR3 nucleotides are TGTGCCGTACCGGGACAAATCCCCTACGAGCAGTACTTC.

The chain links TRBV5-1 to TRBJ2-3, with 10 bases matching TRBD1. The CDR3 is 15 amino acids. Trimming took 3 bases from V and 13 from J; bases not matched to a gene: 14. Germline loops: CDR1 SGHRS, CDR2 YFSETQ. Written as DNA, the CDR3 is TGCGCCAGCAGCTATGGCCGGGACAGGGGACACTGGAAGTATTTT. The encoded protein is CASSYGRDRGHWKYF.